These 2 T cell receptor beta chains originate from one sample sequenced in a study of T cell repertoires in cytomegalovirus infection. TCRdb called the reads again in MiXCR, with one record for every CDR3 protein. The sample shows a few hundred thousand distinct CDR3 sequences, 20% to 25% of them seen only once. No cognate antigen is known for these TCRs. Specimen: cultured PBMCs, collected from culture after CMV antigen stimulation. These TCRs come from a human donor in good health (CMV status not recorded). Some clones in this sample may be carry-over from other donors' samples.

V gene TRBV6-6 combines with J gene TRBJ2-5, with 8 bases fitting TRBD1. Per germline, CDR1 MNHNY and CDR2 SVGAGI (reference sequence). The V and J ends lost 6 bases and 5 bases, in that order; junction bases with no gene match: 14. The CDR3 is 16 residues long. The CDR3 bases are TGTGCCAGCAGCCCAAATCGACAGGGGTTGTCGGAGACCCAGTACTTC. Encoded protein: CASSPNRQGLSETQYF.

The CDR3 DNA reads TGTGCCAGCACCAATGGGGGTATTTGGACCCAGCATTTT. Translating gives CASTNGGIWTQHF. The V and J genes are TRBV28 and TRBJ1-5, with a weak D call TRBD1 (5 bases). V shed 7 bases and J shed 11 bases, with 18 bases lying between them. This CDR3 region has 13 residues. From germline, CDR1 is MDHEN and CDR2 SYDVKM.